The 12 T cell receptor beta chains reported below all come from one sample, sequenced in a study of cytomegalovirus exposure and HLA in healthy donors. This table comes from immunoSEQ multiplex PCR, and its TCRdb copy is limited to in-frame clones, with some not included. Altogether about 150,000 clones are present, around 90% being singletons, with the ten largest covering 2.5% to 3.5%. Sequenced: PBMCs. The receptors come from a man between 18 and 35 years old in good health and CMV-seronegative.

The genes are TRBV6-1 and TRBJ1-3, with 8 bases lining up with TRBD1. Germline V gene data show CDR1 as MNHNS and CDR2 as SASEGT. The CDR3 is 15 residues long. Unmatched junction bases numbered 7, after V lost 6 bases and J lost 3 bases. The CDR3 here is CASRTGGIGGNTIYF. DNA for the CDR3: TGTGCCAGCAGAACAGGGGGAATCGGTGGAAACACCATATATTTT.

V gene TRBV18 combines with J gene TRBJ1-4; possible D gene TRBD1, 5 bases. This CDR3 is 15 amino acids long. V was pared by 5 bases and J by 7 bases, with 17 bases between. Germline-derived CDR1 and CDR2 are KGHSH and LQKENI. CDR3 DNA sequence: TGTGCCAGCTCAACCAGGGCGGGGCAGGGTGAAAAACTGTTTTTT. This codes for CASSTRAGQGEKLFF.

The DNA of the CDR3 is TGCGCCAGCAGCTTGCGGGGGGCCTTTAACACAGATACGCAGTATTTT. Encoded protein: CASSLRGAFNTDTQYF. This chain connects TRBV5-1 to TRBJ2-3; a weak D match, TRBD2 (7 bases). CDR3 length: 16 residues. In germline, CDR1 is SGHRS, CDR2 YFSETQ. Trimming shortened V by 1 base and J by 2 bases, and 14 bases separated the two germline ends.

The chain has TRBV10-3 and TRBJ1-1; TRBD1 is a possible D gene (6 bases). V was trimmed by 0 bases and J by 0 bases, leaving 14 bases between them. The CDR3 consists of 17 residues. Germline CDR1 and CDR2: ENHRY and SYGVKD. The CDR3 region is CAISESWTALMNTEAFF. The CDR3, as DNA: TGTGCCATCAGTGAGTCGTGGACAGCCCTTATGAACACTGAAGCTTTCTTT.

CDR3 DNA: TGTGCCAGCACTCCGGGACTAATTTTTGGCGAGCAGTACTTC. Amino acid sequence: CASTPGLIFGEQYF. The rearrangement uses TRBV6-1 and TRBJ2-7; 7 nucleotides align to TRBD2. Germline CDR1 is MNHNS and CDR2 is SASEGT. V gave up 7 bases and J gave up 6 bases; unmatched junction bases: 12. The length of the CDR3 is 14 residues.

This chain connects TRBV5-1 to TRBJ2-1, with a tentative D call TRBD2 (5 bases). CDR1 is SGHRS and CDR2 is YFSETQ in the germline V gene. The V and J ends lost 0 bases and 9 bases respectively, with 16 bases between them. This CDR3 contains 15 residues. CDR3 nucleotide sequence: TGCGCCAGCAGCTTGGAAGGTCGGCGTGAGGGTGAGCAGTTCTTC. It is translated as CASSLEGRREGEQFF.

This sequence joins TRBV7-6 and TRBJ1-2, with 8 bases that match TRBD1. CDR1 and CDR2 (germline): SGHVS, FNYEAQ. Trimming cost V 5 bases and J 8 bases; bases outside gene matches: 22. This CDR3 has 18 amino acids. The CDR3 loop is CASSPRGETGALHEGYTF. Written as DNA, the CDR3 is TGTGCCAGCAGCCCACGGGGGGAGACAGGGGCCCTCCACGAAGGCTACACCTTC. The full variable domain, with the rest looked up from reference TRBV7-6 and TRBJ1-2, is GAGVSQSPRYKVTKRGQDVALRCDPISGHVSLYWYRQALGQGPEFLTYFNYEAQQDKSGLPNDRFSAERPEGSISTLTIQRTEQRDSAMYRCASSPRGETGALHEGYTFGSGTRLTVV.

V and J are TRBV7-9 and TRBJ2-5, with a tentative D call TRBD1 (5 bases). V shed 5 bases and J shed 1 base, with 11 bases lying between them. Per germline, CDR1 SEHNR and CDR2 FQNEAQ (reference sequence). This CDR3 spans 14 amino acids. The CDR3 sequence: CASSASRAQETQYF. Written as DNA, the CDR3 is TGTGCCAGCAGCGCATCCAGGGCCCAAGAGACCCAGTACTTC.

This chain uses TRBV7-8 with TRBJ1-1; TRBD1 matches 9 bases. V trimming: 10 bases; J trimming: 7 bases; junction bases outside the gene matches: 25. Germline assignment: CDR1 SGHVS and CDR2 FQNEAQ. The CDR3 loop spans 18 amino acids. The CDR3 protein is CATNPTNGGTGMFREAFF. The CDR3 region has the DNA TGTGCCACAAACCCCACGAACGGTGGGACAGGGATGTTCCGTGAAGCTTTCTTT.

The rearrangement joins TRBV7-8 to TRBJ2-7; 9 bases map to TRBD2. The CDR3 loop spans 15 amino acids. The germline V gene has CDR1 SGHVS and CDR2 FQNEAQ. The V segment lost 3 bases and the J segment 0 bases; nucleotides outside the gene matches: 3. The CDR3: CASSLASGASYEQYV. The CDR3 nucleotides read TGTGCCAGCAGCTTGGCTAGCGGGGCCTCCTACGAGCAGTACGTC.

The CDR3 DNA reads as TGTGCCAGCAGGAGTTCTGCAGGGGGCTTCACGAACACTGAAGCTTTCTTT. This codes for CASRSSAGGFTNTEAFF. The gene calls are TRBV27 and TRBJ1-1, with 8 positions matching TRBD1. The germline V gene has CDR1 MNHEY and CDR2 SMNVEV (reference sequence). The CDR3 runs 17 residues. With V trimmed by 6 bases and J by 1 base, 13 bases remained unmatched.

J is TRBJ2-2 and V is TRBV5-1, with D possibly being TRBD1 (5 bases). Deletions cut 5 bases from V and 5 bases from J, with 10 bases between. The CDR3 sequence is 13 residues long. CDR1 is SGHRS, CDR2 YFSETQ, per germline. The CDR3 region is CASRPQGTGELFF. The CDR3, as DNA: TGCGCCAGCAGGCCTCAGGGAACCGGGGAGCTGTTTTTT.